This T cell receptor (beta chain) was profiled in a study of beta chain features in type 1 diabetes. The study's findings and limits: Since sequencing was performed on cDNA, cells with high TCR expression could be over-represented. In patients and controls equally, PCR might favor templates that are shorter.

Since all of the isolated RNA was reverse transcribed, expressed TCRB transcripts were what got sequenced. The protocol was immunoSEQ multiplex PCR, while the TCRdb copy is restricted to in-frame clones and leaves out a portion. The sample lists roughly 300,000 clones; around 15% were seen once. With respect to this clone: What it binds is unknown.

Between the trimmed V and J ends, which lost 6 bases and 4 bases, there was a span of 9 bases. The CDR3 spans 12 residues. Germline V lookup: CDR1 MNHEY, CDR2 SMNVEV (reference sequence). Sorting of CD4+ naive, central memory, regulatory and stem cell-like memory cells was performed via CD45RO/CCR7/CD25/CD127/CD95/CD27. V is TRBV27 and J is TRBJ1-2; perhaps TRBD1 as D (5 bases). The receptor's source is a man aged 25-40 years in good health. Sequenced sample: central memory CD4+ T cells from blood. The CDR3 region is CASRGVGYGYTF. CDR3 in DNA: TGTGCCAGCAGGGGGGTCGGCTATGGCTACACCTTC.